This T cell receptor beta chain was documented in a study of blood T cell repertoires in COVID-19. Original processing notes: How many nucleated cells were present was estimated from reference gene primer amplification. Sequencing was performed with immunoSEQ multiplex PCR; in TCRdb, only in-frame clones are kept and a portion is missing. The V and J calls and clone size were taken over from that table, and D and trimming were inferred from the DNA. The profile shows more than 60,000 clones, 88% of them singletons. Patients in Seattle were enrolled during active infection, then followed longitudinally. The TCR sequence derives from a woman aged 55-69 years with COVID-19, enrolled during active disease. Sequencing input: peripheral blood.

The CDR3: CASSLQGTGANVLTF. CDR3 sequence (DNA): TGTGCCAGCAGTTTACAGGGGACTGGGGCCAACGTCCTGACTTTC. The chain links TRBV28 to TRBJ2-6; weak D call: TRBD1 (6 bases). The length of the CDR3 is 15 residues. Trimming removed 2 bases from V and 2 bases from J, with 7 bases in between. Germline assignment: CDR1 MDHEN and CDR2 SYDVKM.